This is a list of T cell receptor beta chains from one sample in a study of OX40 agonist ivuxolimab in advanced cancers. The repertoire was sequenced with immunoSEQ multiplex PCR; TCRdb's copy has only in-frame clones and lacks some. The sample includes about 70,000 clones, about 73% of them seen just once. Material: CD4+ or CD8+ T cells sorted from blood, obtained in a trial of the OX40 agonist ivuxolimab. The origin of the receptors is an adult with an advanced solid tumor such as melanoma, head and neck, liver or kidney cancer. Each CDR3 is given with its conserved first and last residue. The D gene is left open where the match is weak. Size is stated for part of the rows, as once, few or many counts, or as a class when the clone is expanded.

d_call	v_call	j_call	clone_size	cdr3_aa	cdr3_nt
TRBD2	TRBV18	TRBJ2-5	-	CASSPSSGIGETQYF	TGTGCCAGCTCCCCGAGTAGCGGGATTGGAGAGACCCAGTACTTC
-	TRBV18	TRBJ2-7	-	CASSPSRGNGYEQYF	TGTGCCAGCTCCCCCTCGCGGGGAAATGGGTACGAGCAGTACTTC
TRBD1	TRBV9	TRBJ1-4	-	CASSPYLGTDNEKLFF	TGTGCCAGCAGCCCCTACCTCGGGACAGATAATGAAAAACTGTTTTTT
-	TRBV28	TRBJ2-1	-	CASNLPSSYNEQFF	TGTGCCAGCAACCTACCTAGCTCCTACAATGAGCAGTTCTTC
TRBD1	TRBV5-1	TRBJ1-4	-	CASNHGQGNEKLFF	TGCGCCAGCAACCACGGACAGGGGAATGAAAAACTGTTTTTT
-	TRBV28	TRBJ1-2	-	CASSSSARGYTF	TGTGCCAGCAGTTCCTCAGCCCGTGGCTACACCTTC
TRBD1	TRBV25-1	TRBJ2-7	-	CASSPRGTGDYEQYF	TGTGCCAGCAGTCCTCGCGGGACAGGGGACTACGAGCAGTACTTC
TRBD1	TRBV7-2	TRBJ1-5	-	CASSFQTGGQPQHF	TGTGCCAGCAGCTTTCAGACAGGGGGTCAGCCCCAGCATTTT
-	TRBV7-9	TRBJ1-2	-	CASSPTEIYGYTF	TGTGCCAGCAGCCCGACAGAAATTTATGGCTACACCTTC
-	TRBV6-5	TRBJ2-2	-	CASSRDRQTGELFF	TGTGCCAGCTCCCGGGACCGACAGACCGGGGAGCTGTTTTTT
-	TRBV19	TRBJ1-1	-	CASTSSQGTRNTEAFF	TGTGCCAGTACCTCATCCCAGGGTACAAGGAACACTGAAGCTTTCTTT
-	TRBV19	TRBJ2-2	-	CASSISGTNTGELFF	TGTGCCAGTAGTATTTCCGGTACGAACACCGGGGAGCTGTTTTTT
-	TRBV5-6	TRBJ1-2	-	CASSLLGGNYGYTF	TGTGCCAGCAGCTTGCTGGGGGGAAACTATGGCTACACCTTC
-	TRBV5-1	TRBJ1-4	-	CASSLFGGTNEKLFF	TGCGCCAGCAGCTTATTCGGCGGTACTAATGAAAAACTGTTTTTT
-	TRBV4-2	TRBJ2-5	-	CASSQKGRTEETQYF	TGTGCCAGCAGCCAAAAGGGGCGGACAGAAGAGACCCAGTACTTC
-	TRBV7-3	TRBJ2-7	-	CASSLTGGPSGTYEQYF	TGTGCCAGCAGCTTAACGGGGGGGCCTAGCGGCACCTACGAGCAGTACTTC
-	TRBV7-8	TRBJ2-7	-	CASSLDGLIRGEQYF	TGTGCCAGCAGCTTAGATGGGCTTATCCGAGGGGAGCAGTACTTC
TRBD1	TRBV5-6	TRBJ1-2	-	CASSPLTGQANYGYTF	TGTGCCAGCAGCCCCTTGACAGGGCAGGCTAACTATGGCTACACCTTC
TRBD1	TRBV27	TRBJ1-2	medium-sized	CASSVRDRGLGGYGYTF	TGTGCCAGCAGTGTCCGGGACAGGGGGCTTGGAGGCTATGGCTACACCTTC
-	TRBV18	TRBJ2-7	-	CASSHRWTEAYEQYF	TGTGCCAGCTCCCACCGATGGACTGAAGCCTACGAGCAGTACTTC
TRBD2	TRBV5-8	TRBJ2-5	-	CASSLARGGRREETQYF	TGTGCCAGCAGCTTGGCGCGGGGGGGGCGAAGAGAGGAGACCCAGTACTTC
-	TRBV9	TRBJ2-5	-	CASSAGRGRQETQYF	TGTGCCAGCAGCGCGGGCAGGGGGAGGCAAGAGACCCAGTACTTC
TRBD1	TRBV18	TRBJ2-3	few	CASSPGTTGGDTQYF	TGTGCCAGCTCACCAGGAACGACAGGGGGGGATACGCAGTATTTT
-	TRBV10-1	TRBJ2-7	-	CASSERQDSNYEQYF	TGCGCCAGCAGTGAGCGACAGGACAGTAACTACGAGCAGTACTTC
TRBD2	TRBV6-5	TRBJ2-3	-	CASMRGDTDTQYF	TGTGCCAGTATGCGGGGGGACACAGATACGCAGTATTTT
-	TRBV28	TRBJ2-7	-	CASTAGRSEQYF	TGTGCCAGCACCGCGGGCCGCAGCGAGCAGTACTTC
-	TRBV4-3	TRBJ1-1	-	CASSQGNGDTEAFF	TGCGCCAGCAGCCAAGGGAACGGGGACACTGAAGCTTTCTTT
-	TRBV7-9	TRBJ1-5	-	CASSPRGGGNQPQHF	TGTGCCAGCAGCCCCAGAGGGGGGGGAAATCAGCCCCAGCATTTT
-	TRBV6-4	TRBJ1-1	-	CASNKQGSTEAFF	TGTGCCAGCAATAAGCAGGGGAGCACTGAAGCTTTCTTT
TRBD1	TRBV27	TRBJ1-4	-	CASSLLGTGDEKLFF	TGTGCCAGCAGTTTATTGGGGACAGGGGATGAAAAACTGTTTTTT
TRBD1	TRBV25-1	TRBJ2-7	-	CASSETGTGAYEQYF	TGTGCCAGCAGTGAGACTGGGACAGGGGCCTACGAGCAGTACTTC
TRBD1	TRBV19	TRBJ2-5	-	CASSTPLGTGQETQYF	TGTGCCAGTAGTACTCCCTTGGGGACAGGCCAAGAGACCCAGTACTTC
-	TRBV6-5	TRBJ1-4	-	CASSSAGAINEKLFF	TGTGCCAGCAGTTCTGCAGGGGCTATTAATGAAAAACTGTTTTTT
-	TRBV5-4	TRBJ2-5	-	CASSSSGVQETQYF	TGTGCCAGCAGCTCATCAGGGGTCCAAGAGACCCAGTACTTC
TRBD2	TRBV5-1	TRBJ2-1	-	CASSPGLATNEQFF	TGCGCCAGCTCCCCGGGACTAGCGACTAATGAGCAGTTCTTC
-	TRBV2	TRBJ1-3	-	CASRKQPADSGNTIYF	TGTGCCAGCAGAAAACAGCCTGCGGACTCTGGAAACACCATATATTTT
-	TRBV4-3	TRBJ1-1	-	CASSPRTVAEAFF	TGCGCCAGCAGCCCAAGGACGGTCGCTGAAGCTTTCTTT
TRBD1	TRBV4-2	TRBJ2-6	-	CASSQGKDGDRIYSGANVLTF	TGTGCCAGCAGCCAAGGAAAGGACGGGGACAGGATATATTCTGGGGCCAACGTCCTGACTTTC
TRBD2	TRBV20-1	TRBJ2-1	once	CRPKGGNEQFF	TGCAGACCAAAGGGAGGGAATGAGCAGTTCTTC
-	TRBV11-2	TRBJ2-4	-	CASTSAGKAKNIQYF	TGTGCCAGCACTTCGGCGGGAAAAGCCAAAAACATTCAGTACTTC
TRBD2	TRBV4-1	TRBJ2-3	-	CASSPREGDNTDTQYF	TGCGCCAGCAGCCCGCGGGAGGGGGACAACACAGATACGCAGTATTTT
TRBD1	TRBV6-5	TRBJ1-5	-	CASSDTGGNQPQHF	TGTGCCAGCAGTGACACAGGGGGCAATCAGCCCCAGCATTTT
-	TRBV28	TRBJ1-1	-	CASSSPGLNTEAFF	TGTGCCAGCAGTTCCCCAGGGTTAAACACTGAAGCTTTCTTT